These 26 T cell receptor beta chains share one sample of origin, sequenced in a study of technical replicates of blood from several donors. Generated by immunoSEQ multiplex PCR, the TCRdb table keeps only in-frame clones and is missing some. The profile shows just over 55,000 clones, around 95% of them singletons. The sequenced sample consisted of PBMCs. Receptors were obtained from a human donor in good health. Some clones in this sample may be carry-over from other donors' samples.

A single count supports this clone. V usage is TRBV6-5 and J usage is TRBJ2-3; tentative D call: TRBD2 (6 bases). V shed 4 bases and J shed 8 bases, with 22 bases lying between them. Germline loops: CDR1 MNHEY, CDR2 SVGAGI. The CDR3 is 16 residues long. CDR3 protein: CASSLLAPVPQSTQYF. Here the CDR3 DNA reads TGTGCCAGCAGTTTACTAGCACCTGTACCGCAGAGTACGCAGTATTTT.

The rearrangement uses TRBV7-6 and TRBJ2-5, with a weak D call TRBD1 (6 bases). CDR3 size: 14 residues. From germline, CDR1 is SGHVS and CDR2 FNYEAQ. Trimming shortened V by 5 bases and J by 5 bases, and 15 bases separated the two germline ends. CDR3 nucleotide sequence: TGTGCCAGCAGCGTATCAACAGGGCCGGAGACCCAGTACTTC. Protein sequence: CASSVSTGPETQYF.

V is TRBV4-1 and J is TRBJ1-1, with D tentatively TRBD1 (5 bases). The length of the CDR3 is 12 residues. Germline CDR1 is MGHRA and CDR2 is YSYEKL. The ends were cut back, 4 bases at V and 12 bases at J, with 15 bases in the middle. CDR3 in DNA: TGCGCCAGCAGCCTCCTAGGGGCATCGCCTTTCTTT. Translating gives CASSLLGASPFF.

This clone was seen just once. The gene calls are TRBV9 and TRBJ2-5, with TRBD2 identical over 12 bases. CDR1 is SGDLS, CDR2 YYNGEE, per germline. The CDR3 spans 18 residues. The V segment lost 0 bases and the J segment 7 bases; nucleotides outside the gene matches: 13. The CDR3 DNA reads TGTGCCAGCAGCGTAGGACTAGCGGGAGCCGGTCCACAGGGGACCCAGTACTTC. Its translation: CASSVGLAGAGPQGTQYF. Variable domain in full (rest from reference TRBV9 and TRBJ2-5): DSGVTQTPKHLITATGQRVTLRCSPRSGDLSVYWYQQSLDQGLQFLIQYYNGEERAKGNILERFSAQQFPDLHSELNLSSLELGDSALYFCASSVGLAGAGPQGTQYFGPGTRLLVL.

The rearrangement joins TRBV2 to TRBJ1-6, with TRBD1 identical over 9 bases. The germline V gene encodes CDR1 SNHLY and CDR2 FYNNEI. The CDR3 runs 18 residues. Trimming cost V 6 bases and J 9 bases; bases outside gene matches: 18. The CDR3 here is CASSYLLRDRASSSPLHF. CDR3 DNA sequence: TGTGCCAGCAGCTACCTACTCCGGGACAGGGCTTCGAGTTCACCCCTCCACTTT.

This chain links TRBV6-5 with TRBJ2-2; D is unresolved. The V end lost 5 bases, the J end lost 2 bases, and 9 bases lay between the germline ends. This CDR3 comprises 14 residues. Germline CDR1 MNHEY, CDR2 SVGAGI. CDR3 region: CASSHLKNTGELFF. DNA for the CDR3: TGTGCCAGCAGTCACCTAAAAAACACCGGGGAGCTGTTTTTT.

V is TRBV6-6 and J is TRBJ2-1; 7 bases line up with TRBD2. With V trimmed by 5 bases and J by 2 bases, 6 bases remained unmatched. This CDR3 has 15 amino acids. Per the germline V gene, CDR1 is MNHNY and CDR2 is SVGAGI (reference sequence). The CDR3, as DNA: TGTGCCAGCAGTAATAGCGGGTCAGCCTACAATGAGCAGTTCTTC. Its translation: CASSNSGSAYNEQFF.

This chain uses TRBV5-1 with TRBJ2-3, with a tentative D call TRBD1 (6 bases). CDR1 is SGHRS and CDR2 is YFSETQ in the germline V gene. This CDR3 contains 15 residues. V shed 7 bases and J shed 0 bases, with 15 bases lying between them. The CDR3 protein is CASGRDTPSTDTQYF. Here the CDR3 DNA reads TGCGCCAGCGGCCGGGACACCCCTAGCACAGATACGCAGTATTTT.

This chain connects TRBV30 to TRBJ2-7, with D perhaps matching TRBD2 (5 bases). CDR3 length: 13 residues. CDR1 is GTSNPN and CDR2 is SVGIG in the germline V gene (reference sequence). Trimming removed 0 bases from V and 7 bases from J, with 13 bases in between. CDR3 sequence reads: CAWSVDVSGEQYF. CDR3 DNA: TGTGCCTGGAGTGTCGACGTCTCGGGGGAGCAGTACTTC.

This clone showed up just once. The chain recombines TRBV6-6 with TRBJ1-3; the D gene is possibly TRBD1 (6 bases). The CDR3 consists of 15 residues. Between the trimmed V and J ends, which lost 5 bases and 2 bases, there was a span of 13 bases. CDR1 is MNHNY and CDR2 is SVGAGI in the germline V gene (reference sequence). In DNA, the CDR3 is TGTGCCAGCAGTCCCCAGGGGCTCACTGGAAACACCATATATTTT. Translating gives CASSPQGLTGNTIYF.

This chain connects TRBV5-1 to TRBJ2-7; D is uncertain. CDR3 size: 13 residues. V dropped 6 bases and J dropped 3 bases, with 13 bases sitting between them. From germline, CDR1 is SGHRS and CDR2 YFSETQ. The chain's CDR3 is CASTPPSNYEQYF. CDR3 bases: TGCGCCAGCACCCCACCCTCTAACTACGAGCAGTACTTC. Variable domain in full (rest from reference TRBV5-1 and TRBJ2-7): KAGVTQTPRYLIKTRGQQVTLSCSPISGHRSVSWYQQTPGQGLQFLFEYFSETQRNKGNFPGRFSGRQFSNSRSEMNVSTLELGDSALYLCASTPPSNYEQYFGPGTRLTVT.

V is TRBV5-1 and J is TRBJ1-1, with D unresolved. CDR3 length equals 12 residues. V was pared by 2 bases and J by 1 base, with 3 bases between. Germline assignment: CDR1 SGHRS and CDR2 YFSETQ. The CDR3 here is CASSLANTEAFF. In DNA form, the CDR3 reads TGCGCCAGCAGCTTAGCGAACACTGAAGCTTTCTTT.

V usage is TRBV10-3 and J usage is TRBJ1-6; TRBD1 matches 11 bases. This CDR3 contains 14 residues. Germline loops: CDR1 ENHRY, CDR2 SYGVKD. The J segment lost 10 bases and the V segment lost 6 bases, leaving 5 bases of the junction unmatched. CDR3 bases: TGTGCCATCAGCGGGACAGGGGGACCATCACCCCTCCACTTT. The encoded protein is CAISGTGGPSPLHF.

This clone occurred once. The V and J genes are TRBV5-8 and TRBJ2-5; D is ambiguous. With 2 bases removed from V and 5 bases from J, the gap between germline ends came to 10 bases. The CDR3 consists of 13 residues. The germline V gene has CDR1 SGHTS and CDR2 YDEGEE. The CDR3, as DNA: TGTGCCAGCAGCTTCGGTATGGTCGAGACCCAGTACTTC. This sequence encodes CASSFGMVETQYF.

The chain carries TRBV18 and TRBJ2-1, with 11 bases matching TRBD2. The length of the CDR3 is 16 residues. Losses at the gene ends were 0 bases for V and 3 bases for J; bases not matched to a gene: 1. Germline CDR1 and CDR2: KGHSH and LQKENI. CDR3 protein: CASSPPGTSGYNEQFF. Written as DNA, the CDR3 is TGTGCCAGCTCACCACCTGGGACTAGCGGCTACAATGAGCAGTTCTTC.

The CDR3 here is CASSIAPGNTEAFF. The DNA for the CDR3 is TGTGCCAGTAGTATAGCTCCGGGGAACACTGAAGCTTTCTTT. The J gene is TRBJ1-1, the V gene TRBV19; D remains unclear. The CDR3 has 14 residues. Germline CDR1 reads LNHDA; CDR2 reads SQIVND (reference sequence). Trimming left V 1 base short and J 1 base short, with 7 bases between.

The V call is TRBV4-1, the J call TRBJ2-1, with D perhaps matching TRBD1 (5 bases). The CDR3 consists of 18 residues. Per the germline V gene, CDR1 is MGHRA and CDR2 is YSYEKL. Trimming pared 0 bases from V and 4 bases from J, leaving 19 bases between. The CDR3 DNA is TGCGCCAGCAGCCAAGAAGTCATTTGGACACCTTTTTACAATGAGCAGTTCTTC. Protein sequence: CASSQEVIWTPFYNEQFF.

The chain employs TRBV29-1 and TRBJ2-3; tentatively, D is TRBD2 (7 bases). Germline CDR1 and CDR2: SQVTM and ANQGSEA. V lost 0 bases and J 1 base, leaving 14 bases between the germline ends. The CDR3 contains 16 residues. In DNA form, the CDR3 reads TGCAGCGTTGAAGATCGAGGGGGGGGGCGCACAGATACGCAGTATTTT. Translating it yields CSVEDRGGGRTDTQYF.

The V and J genes are TRBV7-9 and TRBJ2-7; D gene uncertain. CDR1 is SEHNR, CDR2 FQNEAQ, per germline (reference sequence). The CDR3 has 12 residues. Trimming pared 0 bases from V and 3 bases from J, leaving 3 bases between. The CDR3 region is CASSLAIYEQYF. For the CDR3, the DNA is TGTGCCAGCAGCTTAGCTATCTACGAGCAGTACTTC.

The rearrangement joins TRBV6-1 to TRBJ1-2; 12 bases match TRBD1. Germline lookup yields CDR1 MNHNS and CDR2 SASEGT. The ends lost 6 bases at V and 3 bases at J; junction bases unmatched: 8. The CDR3 is 16 residues long. CDR3 bases: TGTGCCAGCAGGGAAACCGGGACAGGGGGCTACTATGGCTACACCTTC. It is translated as CASRETGTGGYYGYTF.

This clone was recorded only once. The genes are TRBV4-2 and TRBJ2-3; 8 bases are shared with TRBD2. The CDR3 loop spans 14 amino acids. The junction had 8 bases not matched to a gene; V was cut back by 4 bases and J by 8 bases. CDR1 is LGHNA, CDR2 YNFKEQ, per germline. CDR3 sequence (DNA): TGTGCCAGCAGCCCGGGACTAGAGGGGGGTACGCAGTATTTT. Its protein product is CASSPGLEGGTQYF.

V gene TRBV4-3 combines with J gene TRBJ2-1; 14 nucleotides line up with TRBD2. This CDR3 comprises 17 residues. V lost 4 bases and J lost 4; bases outside the gene matches: 6. Per the germline V gene, CDR1 is LGHNA and CDR2 is YSLEER. The CDR3 DNA follows: TGCGCCAGCAGCCCCGGAGGGACTAGCGGGAGTTACAATGAGCAGTTCTTC. It yields the protein CASSPGGTSGSYNEQFF.

Note on this clone: One junction end does not reproduce the germline sequence, and a read error may be involved. The chain uses TRBV7-6 and TRBJ2-5; TRBD1 matches 11 bases. The CDR3 contains 16 residues. Germline V gives CDR1 SGHVS, CDR2 FNYEAQ. CDR3 DNA: TGTGCCAGCAGCGTTTCGGACAGGGGGCCGCAAGGGACCCAGTACTTC. Protein product: CASSVSDRGPQGTQYF.

The V call is TRBV2, the J call TRBJ2-7, with D uncertain. The V gene's germline CDR1 is SNHLY and CDR2 FYNNEI. Between the trimmed V and J ends, which lost 0 bases and 2 bases, there was a span of 8 bases. The CDR3 extends over 14 amino acids. The CDR3 DNA reads TGTGCCAGCAGTGAAGCTAACAGAGCCTACGAGCAGTACTTC. Encoded protein: CASSEANRAYEQYF.

V and J are TRBV7-4 and TRBJ2-7; the match to TRBD2 covers 8 bases. From germline, CDR1 is SGHVT and CDR2 SQSDAQ. The length of the CDR3 is 13 residues. Trimming at V came to 7 bases and at J to 7 bases, leaving 9 bases not matched to a gene. CDR3 amino acids: CASTPGGPEEQYF. Here the CDR3 DNA reads TGTGCCAGCACCCCGGGGGGGCCTGAGGAGCAGTACTTC.

This sequence joins TRBV7-8 and TRBJ2-7, with D uncertain. The CDR3 loop spans 14 amino acids. Germline V gene data show CDR1 as SGHVS and CDR2 as FQNEAQ. Trimming took 5 bases from V and 4 from J, leaving 15 bases between them. CDR3 amino acids: CASSTPTRKYEQYF. CDR3 DNA sequence: TGTGCCAGCAGCACCCCGACACGGAAATACGAGCAGTACTTC.